Each of the 28 T cell receptor beta chains below was sequenced from the same sample in a study of T cells in Graves' hyperthyroidism and ophthalmopathy. TCR beta CDR3 sequences were amplified from RNA transcripts. A first-round RT-PCR of the TCR CDR3 used the HTBI primer set. Each CDR3 protein is one row after TCRdb ran MiXCR on the multiplex PCR reads. Of around 600,000 distinct CDR3 sequences in the sample, approximately 15% are singletons; the top ten hold approximately 12%. Sequenced material: blood. The source is a woman in her 50s with Graves' ophthalmopathy.

Ten or more counts support this clonotype. The chain couples TRBV15 to TRBJ1-3; no reliable D call. This CDR3 comprises 14 residues. Trimming removed 6 bases from V and 2 bases from J, with 11 bases in between. Germline V gives CDR1 LNHNV, CDR2 YYDKDF (reference sequence). CDR3: CATSVGGTGNTIYF. CDR3 sequence (DNA): TGTGCCACCAGTGTCGGTGGAACTGGAAACACCATATATTTT.

This clonotype was picked up many times. The chain combines TRBV6-5 with TRBJ2-5; D may be TRBD1 (6 bases). CDR1 and CDR2 from the germline V gene are MNHEY and SVGAGI. V was pared by 6 bases and J by 1 base, with 9 bases between. CDR3 length: 13 amino acids. DNA of the CDR3: TGTGCCAGCAGGGGGACATCCCAAGAGACCCAGTACTTC. Its translation is CASRGTSQETQYF.

This clonotype was found a few times. The chain links TRBV4-3 to TRBJ2-2; the match to TRBD2 covers 7 bases. Germline V gene sequence: CDR1 LGHNA, CDR2 YSLEER. Trimming cost V 4 bases and J 9 bases; bases outside gene matches: 11. The CDR3 has 15 residues. The chain's CDR3 is CASSPSGAFSWELFF. The CDR3 DNA reads TGCGCCAGCAGCCCGAGCGGGGCTTTCAGTTGGGAGCTGTTTTTT.

The chain links TRBV2 to TRBJ2-3; D perhaps matches TRBD2 (6 bases). The CDR3 totals 13 residues. The germline V gene encodes CDR1 SNHLY and CDR2 FYNNEI. V lost 6 bases and J 4 bases, leaving 11 bases between the germline ends. The DNA of the CDR3 is TGTGCCAGCAGATGGGGGGTGGCAGATACGCAGTATTTT. It is translated as CASRWGVADTQYF.

This clonotype was counted many times. The chain recombines TRBV7-2 with TRBJ2-1; tentatively, D is TRBD1 or TRBD2 (5 bases each). CDR1 SGHTA and CDR2 FQGNSA come from the germline V gene. V was shortened by 5 bases and J by 10 bases, with 12 bases between the two germline ends. The CDR3 runs to 12 residues. DNA for the CDR3: TGTGCCAGCAGCCCGGGACCCGGGGAGCAGTTCTTC. Encoded protein: CASSPGPGEQFF.

This clonotype was recorded at least ten times. The genes are TRBV13 and TRBJ2-1, with D perhaps TRBD2 (6 bases). The CDR3 loop spans 13 amino acids. In germline, CDR1 is PRHDT, CDR2 FYEKMQ (reference sequence). Trimming stripped 5 bases from V and 6 bases from J, with 11 bases between. CDR3: CASSPPGGNEQFF. The CDR3 region has the DNA TGTGCCAGCAGCCCCCCCGGGGGCAATGAGCAGTTCTTC.

This chain links TRBV6-1 with TRBJ1-2; no clear D. The V gene lost 6 bases and the J gene lost 4 bases, with 21 bases spanning the gap. The CDR3 contains 16 residues. Germline CDR1 and CDR2: MNHNS and SASEGT. CDR3 in DNA: TGTGCCAGCAGCCCGACGCAGTCGGGGTTTTTCTATGGCTACACCTTC. Residues: CASSPTQSGFFYGYTF.

This clonotype appeared many times. The J gene is TRBJ1-5, the V gene TRBV2, with a tentative D call TRBD1 (6 bases). Trimming removed 6 bases from V and 2 bases from J, with 17 bases in between. Germline CDR1 and CDR2: SNHLY and FYNNEI. CDR3 length: 16 amino acids. CDR3 bases: TGTGCCAGCAGGGCGGACAGCTCGAGGGGCAATCAGCCCCAGCATTTT. Translated: CASRADSSRGNQPQHF.

The CDR3 nucleotides are TGTGCCAGTAGTATTGAAGGCGGAAGCTCCTACAATGAGCAGTTCTTC. Amino acid sequence: CASSIEGGSSYNEQFF. The rearrangement joins TRBV19 to TRBJ2-1; D uncertain. V lost 3 bases and J lost 0, with 12 bases in between. CDR1 LNHDA and CDR2 SQIVND come from the germline V gene (reference sequence). This CDR3 comprises 16 residues.

This clonotype has only a few counts. V is TRBV7-2 and J is TRBJ1-5, with D uncertain. V shed 1 base and J shed 8 bases, with 9 bases lying between them. This CDR3 region has 13 residues. Germline CDR1 reads SGHTA; CDR2 reads FQGNSA. CDR3 nucleotide sequence: TGTGCCAGCAGCTTAGGGGTGAAGAAGCCCCAGCATTTT. It yields the protein CASSLGVKKPQHF.

In this sample, this clonotype turned up many times. This chain links TRBV24-1 with TRBJ2-7; TRBD1 agrees at 7 bases. With 7 bases clipped from V and 8 bases from J, the junction kept 13 bases outside the gene matches. This CDR3 spans 14 amino acids. Germline CDR1 is KGHDR and CDR2 is SFDVKD. Written as DNA, the CDR3 is TGTGCCACCAGGGGGGACAGAGAATCTACGAAGCAGTACTTC. Amino acids: CATRGDRESTKQYF.

On this clonotype itself: A read error may explain this, as a much larger clone is one base away. This sequence joins TRBV5-1 and TRBJ2-5; 9 bases align to TRBD2. This CDR3 has 16 amino acids. The germline gives CDR1 SGHRS, CDR2 YFSETQ. After removal of 1 base from V and 8 bases from J, the junction contained 12 bases not matched to a gene. DNA for the CDR3: TGCGCCAGCAGCTTGCTAGCGGGAACGGCCGAGGATACCCAGTACTTC. Protein product: CASSLLAGTAEDTQYF.

The chain employs TRBV24-1 and TRBJ1-1, with TRBD1 matching over 8 bases. This CDR3 comprises 17 residues. In germline, CDR1 is KGHDR, CDR2 SFDVKD. V lost 1 base, J lost 1 base, and 7 bases stayed unmatched. The CDR3, as DNA: TGTGCCACCAGTGATTTTGCAGGGGGCCTTTCGAACACTGAAGCTTTCTTT. Protein product: CATSDFAGGLSNTEAFF.

This clonotype was counted once. V and J are TRBV28 and TRBJ2-1; 10 bases fit TRBD2. Germline CDR1 is MDHEN and CDR2 is SYDVKM. V gave up 3 bases and J gave up 5 bases; unmatched junction bases: 7. The CDR3 contains 16 residues. The CDR3 DNA reads as TGTGCCAGCAGTTTGGCCCTAGCGGGGGCAAACAATGAGCAGTTCTTC. Its protein is CASSLALAGANNEQFF.

There are many counts of this clonotype. The chain links TRBV7-2 to TRBJ2-7; TRBD1 might be the D (6 bases). Trimming pared 0 bases from V and 3 bases from J, leaving 9 bases between. The CDR3 has 14 residues. Germline V gives CDR1 SGHTA, CDR2 FQGNSA. CDR3 amino acids: CASSLAARGYEQYF. As DNA, the CDR3 is TGTGCCAGCAGCTTAGCGGCCAGGGGCTACGAGCAGTACTTC.

At least ten counts were recorded for this clonotype. This chain joins TRBV28 and TRBJ2-7, with 11 bases identical to TRBD2. The CDR3 loop spans 14 amino acids. Germline CDR1 is MDHEN and CDR2 is SYDVKM. V lost 7 bases and J lost 5; bases outside the gene matches: 7. CDR3 loop: CASNLGLAENEQYF. In DNA form, the CDR3 reads TGTGCCAGCAACCTGGGACTAGCGGAAAACGAGCAGTACTTC.

In its sample, this clonotype was seen many times. The CDR3 coding sequence is TGTGCCAGCAGCTTAGCCAGGGTGGAAGATACGCAGTATTTT. It specifies CASSLARVEDTQYF. J is TRBJ2-3 and V is TRBV11-2; maybe TRBD1 (5 bases). The CDR3 extends over 14 amino acids. Germline loops: CDR1 SGHAT, CDR2 FQNNGV. Trimming stripped 1 base from V and 5 bases from J, with 10 bases between.

For the CDR3, the DNA is TGTGCCAGCGCCCGGGACAGTAATAATTCACCCCTCCACTTT. Its protein is CASARDSNNSPLHF. The chain recombines TRBV10-3 with TRBJ1-6; 7 positions match TRBD1. Germline CDR1 is ENHRY and CDR2 is SYGVKD. J lost 5 bases, V lost 10 bases, and 8 bases had no gene match. This CDR3 contains 14 residues.

The sample holds many counts of this clonotype. The chain has TRBV6-2 or TRBV6-3 and TRBJ2-5; no firm D call. CDR3 length: 14 amino acids. CDR1 is MNHEY, CDR2 SVGEGT, per germline. V was pared by 2 bases and J by 2 bases, with 9 bases between. The CDR3 loop reads CASSYRPRQETQYF. The CDR3 nucleotides read TGTGCCAGCAGTTACCGGCCCCGGCAAGAGACCCAGTACTTC.

This clonotype appeared many times. The chain combines TRBV28 with TRBJ1-5; 9 positions match TRBD1. Germline V gives CDR1 MDHEN, CDR2 SYDVKM. The CDR3 covers 17 residues. Trimming took 9 bases from V and 3 from J; bases not matched to a gene: 15. The CDR3 loop reads CASRPLLTGGYNQPQHF. CDR3 nucleotide sequence: TGTGCCAGTCGGCCACTCCTGACAGGGGGATACAATCAGCCCCAGCATTTT. Filled out from reference TRBV28 and TRBJ1-5, the complete variable domain reads DVKVTQSSRYLVKRTGEKVFLECVQDMDHENMFWYRQDPGLGLRLIYFSYDVKMKEKGDIPEGYSVSREKKERFSLILESASTNQTSMYLCASRPLLTGGYNQPQHFGDGTRLSIL.

This clonotype was found many times. This chain uses TRBV27 with TRBJ2-7; D may be TRBD2 (5 bases). Per the germline V gene, CDR1 is MNHEY and CDR2 is SMNVEV (reference sequence). V shed 2 bases and J shed 6 bases, with 11 bases lying between them. This CDR3 region has 13 residues. The CDR3 region has the DNA TGTGCCAGCAGTTTAGTTGCGGGTTCCGAGCAGTACTTC. It translates to CASSLVAGSEQYF.

The genes are TRBV28 and TRBJ2-7; TRBD2 matches at 8 bases. The CDR3 runs to 16 residues. Losses at the gene ends were 4 bases for V and 3 bases for J; bases not matched to a gene: 11. The V gene's germline CDR1 is MDHEN and CDR2 SYDVKM. CDR3 loop: CASSSELTGGHYEQYF. DNA of the CDR3: TGTGCCAGCAGTTCAGAATTAACGGGAGGGCACTACGAGCAGTACTTC.

A few counts support this clonotype. This chain joins TRBV4-3 and TRBJ1-2; a weak D match, TRBD1 (5 bases). Trimming pared 1 base from V and 2 bases from J, leaving 11 bases between. The length of the CDR3 is 15 residues. Looked up from germline, CDR1 is LGHNA and CDR2 is YSLEER. CDR3 coding DNA: TGCGCCAGCAGCCAAGTGGTCGGACAAAACTATGGCTACACCTTC. Translating it yields CASSQVVGQNYGYTF.

This clonotype was counted ten times or more. CDR3 region: CASSVAGTSGIDEQFF. The DNA for the CDR3 is TGTGCCAGCAGCGTAGCTGGGACTAGCGGGATTGATGAGCAGTTCTTC. This chain uses TRBV9 with TRBJ2-1; TRBD2 agrees at 13 bases. The V gene's germline CDR1 is SGDLS and CDR2 YYNGEE. CDR3 length: 16 amino acids. The J segment lost 8 bases and the V segment lost 0 bases, leaving 5 bases of the junction unmatched.

This clonotype appeared many times. The chain recombines TRBV10-3 with TRBJ2-7; D is tentatively TRBD1 or TRBD2 (5 bases each). Deletions cut 10 bases from V and 3 bases from J, with 16 bases between. CDR3 size: 13 residues. Germline V gene lookup returns CDR1 ENHRY and CDR2 SYGVKD. The CDR3, as DNA: TGTGCCACAGCTAAAGGGACGGACTACGAGCAGTACTTC. Protein: CATAKGTDYEQYF.

The V call is TRBV20-1, the J call TRBJ2-1; D is perhaps TRBD2 (5 bases). This CDR3 spans 14 amino acids. The germline gives CDR1 DFQATT, CDR2 SNEGSKA (reference sequence). V lost 5 bases and J 6 bases, leaving 17 bases between the germline ends. DNA for the CDR3: TGCAGTGCTCTTTACGGGGTCAGTAGCAATGAGCAGTTCTTC. Protein sequence: CSALYGVSSNEQFF.

This clonotype came up a few times. The genes are TRBV7-9 and TRBJ2-5; weak D call: TRBD2 (5 bases). This CDR3 region has 15 residues. Germline CDR1 reads SEHNR; CDR2 reads FQNEAQ (reference sequence). V lost 5 bases to trimming and J lost 2 bases, with 15 bases between them. The CDR3 protein is CASSPGLGVQETQYF. The CDR3 DNA sequence: TGTGCCAGCAGCCCTGGCCTGGGAGTACAAGAGACCCAGTACTTC.

On this clonotype itself: This may arise from a read error, as a much more abundant clone is one base away. The gene calls are TRBV24-1 and TRBJ2-2; D assignment may be TRBD1 or TRBD2 (6 bases each). This CDR3 has 15 amino acids. Trimming pared 6 bases from V and 2 bases from J, leaving 12 bases between. Per germline, CDR1 KGHDR and CDR2 SFDVKD. The DNA of the CDR3 is TGTGCCACCAGTAAGGGGGACTCCAACACCGGGGAGCTGTTTTTT. Protein sequence: CATSKGDSNTGELFF.